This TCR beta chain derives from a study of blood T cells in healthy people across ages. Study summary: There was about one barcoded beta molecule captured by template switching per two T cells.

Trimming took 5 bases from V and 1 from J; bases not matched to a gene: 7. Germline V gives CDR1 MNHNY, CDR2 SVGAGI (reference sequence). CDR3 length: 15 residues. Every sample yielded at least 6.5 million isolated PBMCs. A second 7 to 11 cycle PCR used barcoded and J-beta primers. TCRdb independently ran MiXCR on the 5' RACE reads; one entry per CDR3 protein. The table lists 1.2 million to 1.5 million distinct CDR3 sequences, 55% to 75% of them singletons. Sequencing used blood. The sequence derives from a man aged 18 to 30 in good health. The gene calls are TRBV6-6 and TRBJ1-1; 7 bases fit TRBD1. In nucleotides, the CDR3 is TGTGCCAGCAGTAAAACAGGGGCTTCGAACACTGAAGCTTTCTTT. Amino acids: CASSKTGASNTEAFF.